A selection of T cell receptor beta chains follows, all from one sample in a study of blood T cell repertoires in COVID-19. Libraries were prepared by immunoSEQ multiplex PCR; TCRdb keeps only in-frame clonotypes and omits some of them. Of some 180,000 clones in the sample, less than 80% were seen once. The sequencing sample was made of peripheral blood. Receptors were obtained from a man aged 50 to 59 who had recovered from COVID-19. Each CDR3 is given with its conserved first and last residue. D genes are given only for firm matches. Clone sizes are given selectively: once, few, many, or a class where the clone is expanded.

j_call v_call clone_size d_call cdr3_length cdr3_nt cdr3_aa
TRBJ1-1 TRBV11-2 . TRBD1 16 TGTGCCAGCAGCCCGACGAGAGACAGGGCGGGCACTGAAGCTTTCTTT CASSPTRDRAGTEAFF
TRBJ2-2 TRBV5-4 . . 16 TGTGCCAGCAGCCCGGGCGTGGTGGCAGGGGCCGGGGAGCTGTTTTTT CASSPGVVAGAGELFF
TRBJ2-2 TRBV3-1/TRBV3-2 . TRBD1 20 TGTGCCAGCAGCCAAGGGTCAGGGGGCTCAACTCTGCAAAACACCGGGGAGCTGTTTTTT CASSQGSGGSTLQNTGELFF
TRBJ2-7 TRBV27 . . 14 TGTGCCAGCAGTTTATCGGTGGACTCCAGAGAGCAGTACTTC CASSLSVDSREQYF
TRBJ1-3 TRBV6-5 . TRBD1 15 TGTGCCAGCAGTTACCTTACAGGGGCTGGAAACACCATATATTTT CASSYLTGAGNTIYF
TRBJ2-7 TRBV5-1 . . 16 TGCGCCAGCAGCAACCGGGGACTCAGGAGCTCCTACGAGCAGTACTTC CASSNRGLRSSYEQYF
TRBJ2-2 TRBV12-3/TRBV12-4 . . 13 TGTGCCAGCAGTTTGGACTCCGGCGGGGAGCTGTTTTTT CASSLDSGGELFF
TRBJ2-3 TRBV7-6 . . 14 TGTGCCAGCAGCTTACAAGCTAGCACAGATACGCAGTATTTT CASSLQASTDTQYF
TRBJ2-2 TRBV21-1 . . 16 TGTGCCAGCAGCAAAGCGCTTTGGGCCCCCTCCGGGGAGCTGTTTTTT CASSKALWAPSGELFF
TRBJ1-1 TRBV7-9 few . 14 TGTGCCAGCAGCCTATTACAGGGAAACACTGAAGCTTTCTTT CASSLLQGNTEAFF
TRBJ1-6 TRBV2 few TRBD1 14 TGTGCCAGCAGTCGACAGGGGGCATCTTCACCCCTCCACTTT CASSRQGASSPLHF
TRBJ2-7 TRBV18 once TRBD1 18 TGTGCCAGCTCACCGACTTCGGGACAGGGAACGAACTCCTACGAGCAGTACTTC CASSPTSGQGTNSYEQYF
TRBJ2-1 TRBV12-5 . TRBD1 16 TGTGCTAGTGGTTTGGCTGGGGACAGGGACCTGAATGAGCAGTTCTTC CASGLAGDRDLNEQFF
TRBJ1-5 TRBV7-2 few . 15 TGTGCCAGCAGCTTAAGTTCAGGGCACGGTCAGCCCCAGCATTTT CASSLSSGHGQPQHF
TRBJ1-4 TRBV5-6 . . 13 TGTGCCAGCAGCTTGGCTAATCGGGAAAAACTGTTTTTT CASSLANREKLFF
TRBJ1-2 TRBV24-1 . . 13 TGTGCCACCAGTGATGGGGGGTCCTATGGCTACACCTTC CATSDGGSYGYTF
TRBJ2-5 TRBV28 once TRBD2 19 TGTGCCAGCAGTTTTTCCTTCACCCCGGGACTAGCGGGTCAAGAGACCCAGTACTTC CASSFSFTPGLAGQETQYF
TRBJ1-1 TRBV12-3/TRBV12-4 . TRBD1 13 TGTGCCAGCAGTTTAGACAGGGGGCGCAGAGCTTTCTTT CASSLDRGRRAFF
TRBJ1-6 TRBV30 . . 15 TGTGCCTGGAGGTCGGGGGGGTTTTGGAATTCACCCCTCCACTTT CAWRSGGFWNSPLHF
TRBJ2-1 TRBV6-6 . TRBD1 13 TGTGCCAGCAGCCCTAGCACAGGGGGTGAGCAGTTCTTC CASSPSTGGEQFF
TRBJ2-6 TRBV29-1 . TRBD2 15 TGCAGCGCTGGACTAGCGGGACCTTCCTACAACGTCCTGACTTTC CSAGLAGPSYNVLTF
TRBJ2-3 TRBV7-3 . TRBD2 17 TGTGCCAGCAGCGCCCGACTAGCGGGTCCTAGCACAGATACGCAGTATTTT CASSARLAGPSTDTQYF
TRBJ1-2 TRBV7-8 . TRBD1 17 TGTGCCAGCAGCTACCGACAGGGGGCGCGGGTTAACTATGGCTACACCTTC CASSYRQGARVNYGYTF
TRBJ1-5 TRBV2 few . 16 TGTGCCAGCAGTGAATTGAGCTCCAGGTTCAATCAGCCCCAGCATTTT CASSELSSRFNQPQHF
TRBJ2-1 TRBV4-1 . TRBD2 16 TGCGCCAGCAGCCAAGTCGGAAGCGGGGGATTCAATGAGCAGTTCTTC CASSQVGSGGFNEQFF
TRBJ2-1 TRBV12-5 once TRBD2 15 TGTGCTAGTGGTTTGAGCCTAGCGGCTGACAATGAGCAGTTCTTC CASGLSLAADNEQFF
TRBJ1-2 TRBV28 . . 18 TGTGCCAGCAGCCCGTTTAACGTGGATTCCGGGAGGGGCTATGGCTACACCTTC CASSPFNVDSGRGYGYTF
TRBJ1-2 TRBV6-5 . TRBD1 15 TGTGCCAGCAGTTACCGGGGACAGGGGAACTATGGCTACACCTTC CASSYRGQGNYGYTF
TRBJ2-5 TRBV7-8 . . 12 TGTGCCAGCAGCCGGACAAGAGAGACCCAGTACTTC CASSRTRETQYF
TRBJ2-7 TRBV6-5 . TRBD2 15 TGTGCCAGCAGTTACTTGGGACTAGTGAAAGGCGAGCAGTACTTC CASSYLGLVKGEQYF
TRBJ2-7 TRBV7-2 . TRBD2 14 TGTGCCAGCAGCTCATTAGCGGGATCGGGGGAGCAGTACTTC CASSSLAGSGEQYF
TRBJ2-1 TRBV5-1 . TRBD2 15 TGCGCCAGCAGCCCAACAGCGGGGGCGATCAATGAGCAGTTCTTC CASSPTAGAINEQFF
TRBJ1-1 TRBV19 . . 14 TGTGCCAGTAGTGCACAACAGGGAAATACTGAAGCTTTCTTT CASSAQQGNTEAFF
TRBJ2-7 TRBV28 once . 14 TGTGCCAGCAGGTTGGACGGGAACTCCTACGAGCAGTACTTC CASRLDGNSYEQYF
TRBJ2-7 TRBV2 . TRBD2 14 TGTGCCAGCAGTGAAAGGGACTATCTGGCACCGCAGTACTTC CASSERDYLAPQYF